This TCR beta chain was profiled in a study of breast tumors, draining lymph nodes, adjacent tissues. From the multiplex PCR reads, TCRdb called clonotypes with MiXCR, one entry per CDR3 protein. Here the sample spans about 170,000 distinct CDR3 sequences, about 30% being singletons. The CDR3 loop spans 12 amino acids. The germline gives CDR1 SEHNR, CDR2 FQNEAQ (reference sequence). This clonotype was observed once. A junction boundary mismatches the germline segment, possibly from a read error. The lymph nodes were axillary draining lymph nodes from breast cancer patients. The sample taken for sequencing was axillary lymph node tissue. The rearrangement uses TRBV7-9 and TRBJ1-4; D is perhaps TRBD1 (5 bases). The receptor comes from a female donor with breast cancer. Some clones in this sample may be carry-over from other donors' samples. The CDR3 is CASGQNRDALVF. In nucleotides, the CDR3 is TGTGCCAGCGGCCAGAACCGGGACGCCCTTGTTTTT.